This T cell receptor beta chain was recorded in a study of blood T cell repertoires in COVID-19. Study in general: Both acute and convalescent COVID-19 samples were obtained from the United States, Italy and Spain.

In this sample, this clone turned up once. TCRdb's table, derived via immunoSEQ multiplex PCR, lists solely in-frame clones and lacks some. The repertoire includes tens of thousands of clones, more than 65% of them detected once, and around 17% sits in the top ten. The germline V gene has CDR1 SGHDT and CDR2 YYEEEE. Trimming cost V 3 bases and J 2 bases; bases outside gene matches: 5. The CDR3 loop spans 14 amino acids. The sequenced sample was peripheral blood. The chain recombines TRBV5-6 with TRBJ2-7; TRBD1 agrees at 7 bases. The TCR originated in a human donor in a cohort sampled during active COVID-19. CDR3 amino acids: CASSWTGGAYEQYF. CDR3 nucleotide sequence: TGTGCCAGCAGCTGGACAGGAGGAGCCTACGAGCAGTACTTC.